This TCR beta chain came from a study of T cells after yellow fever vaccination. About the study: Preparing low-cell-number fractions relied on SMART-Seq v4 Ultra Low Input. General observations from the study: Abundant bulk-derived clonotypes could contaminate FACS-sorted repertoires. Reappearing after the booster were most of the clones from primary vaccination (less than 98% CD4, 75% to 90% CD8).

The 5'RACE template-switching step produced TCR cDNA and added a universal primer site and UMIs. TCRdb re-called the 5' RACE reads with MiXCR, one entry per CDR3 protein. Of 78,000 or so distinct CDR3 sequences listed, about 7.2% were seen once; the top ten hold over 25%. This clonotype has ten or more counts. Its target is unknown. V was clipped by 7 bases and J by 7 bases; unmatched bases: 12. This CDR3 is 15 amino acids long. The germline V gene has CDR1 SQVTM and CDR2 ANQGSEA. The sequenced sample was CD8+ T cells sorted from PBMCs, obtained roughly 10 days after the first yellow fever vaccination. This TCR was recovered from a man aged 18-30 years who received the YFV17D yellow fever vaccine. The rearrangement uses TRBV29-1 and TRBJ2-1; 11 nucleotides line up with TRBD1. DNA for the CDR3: TGCAGCGCCTTAGGTACCGGGACAGGGGGAAATGAGCAGTTCTTC. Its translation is CSALGTGTGGNEQFF.